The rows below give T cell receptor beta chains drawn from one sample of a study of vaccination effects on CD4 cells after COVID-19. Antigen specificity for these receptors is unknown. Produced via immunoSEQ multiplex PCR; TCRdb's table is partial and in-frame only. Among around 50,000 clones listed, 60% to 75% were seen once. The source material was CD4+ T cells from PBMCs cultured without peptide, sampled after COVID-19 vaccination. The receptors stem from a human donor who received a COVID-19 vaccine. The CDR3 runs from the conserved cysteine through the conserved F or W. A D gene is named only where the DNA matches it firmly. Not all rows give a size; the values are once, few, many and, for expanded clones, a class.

TGTGCCAGCAGCCCAGGGAGTTCAACTGGCTACACCTTC	CASSPGSSTGYTF	TRBJ1-2	TRBV11-2	NA	NA
TGCGCCAGCAGCACTAGCGGGGGGGATCAAGAGACCCAGTACTTC	CASSTSGGDQETQYF	TRBJ2-5	TRBV5-1	NA	TRBD2
TGCGCCAGCAGCTTCGGGTCGGGGGGGTTCACAGATACGCAGTATTTT	CASSFGSGGFTDTQYF	TRBJ2-3	TRBV5-1	NA	TRBD2
TGTGCCACCAGTGATTTGGCAGGGGGGAGCTATGGCTACACCTTC	CATSDLAGGSYGYTF	TRBJ1-2	TRBV24-1	NA	TRBD1
TGCGCCAGCAGCTTGCTCACTAGCACAGATACGCAGTATTTT	CASSLLTSTDTQYF	TRBJ2-3	TRBV5-1	NA	NA
TGTGCCAGCAGCTTACTCCTGTACAGGGACCCTCAGCCCCAGCATTTT	CASSLLLYRDPQPQHF	TRBJ1-5	TRBV7-6	NA	NA
TGTGCCAGCAGTTACTCGACGGCTAGCCCTGAGCAGTTCTTC	CASSYSTASPEQFF	TRBJ2-1	TRBV6-6	NA	NA
TGTGCCAGCAGTTGGGGACAGGGAAACACCATATATTTT	CASSWGQGNTIYF	TRBJ1-3	TRBV6-6	NA	TRBD1
TGTGCCAGCAGCCTTAGGAGCGCGAACACCGGGGAGCTGTTTTTT	CASSLRSANTGELFF	TRBJ2-2	TRBV9	NA	NA
TGTGCCAGCAGCGTTTTATTTGCGGGGGTGATCTACGAGCAGTACTTC	CASSVLFAGVIYEQYF	TRBJ2-7	TRBV7-8	few	TRBD2
TGTGCCAGCAGGGGACAGACCTACGTGTTCTTC	CASRGQTYVFF	TRBJ2-1	TRBV12-3/TRBV12-4	NA	TRBD1
TGTGCCAGCAGTGAATTCGGATTACCCGGAAACACCATATATTTT	CASSEFGLPGNTIYF	TRBJ1-3	TRBV6-4	NA	NA
TGTGCCAGCAGCCAAGTCGATAGCATCCCAGATACGCAGTATTTT	CASSQVDSIPDTQYF	TRBJ2-3	TRBV4-2	NA	NA
TGTGCCAGCAGCTTCACCGTCGGGGTGGGGGTTAGGGGGTCCTACGAGCAGTACTTC	CASSFTVGVGVRGSYEQYF	TRBJ2-7	TRBV7-2	once	NA
TGCGCCAGCAGTACGACCCTTCAAGAGACCCAGTACTTC	CASSTTLQETQYF	TRBJ2-5	TRBV10-1	NA	NA
TGCGCCAGCAGCCCACCGCTACAGGGACGCAATGAGCAGTTCTTC	CASSPPLQGRNEQFF	TRBJ2-1	TRBV5-1	NA	NA
TGTGCCAGCAGTTCGACAGCGAACACCGGGGAGCTGTTTTTT	CASSSTANTGELFF	TRBJ2-2	TRBV6-5	once	NA
TGTGCCAGCAGTTACCTTAGCGGGCGGATCACAGATACGCAGTATTTT	CASSYLSGRITDTQYF	TRBJ2-3	TRBV6-7	NA	TRBD2
TGCGCCAGCGGGAGTACCTACGAGCAGTACTTC	CASGSTYEQYF	TRBJ2-7	TRBV10-1	NA	NA
TGTGCCAGTAGTGTGACTAGCGGGAGACGGTACGAGCAGTACTTC	CASSVTSGRRYEQYF	TRBJ2-7	TRBV19	NA	TRBD2
TGTGCCAGCAGTTTTAGAGACGGGACGGTGTACGAGCAGTACTTC	CASSFRDGTVYEQYF	TRBJ2-7	TRBV27	few	NA
TGTGCCAGCAGCAAAGCGAGGCTAGCAGCTGAGCAGTTCTTC	CASSKARLAAEQFF	TRBJ2-1	TRBV21-1	NA	NA
TGTGCCAGCAGTGACTCCAGGGACTATGGCTACACCTTC	CASSDSRDYGYTF	TRBJ1-2	TRBV2	NA	NA
TGTGCCAGCAGTTTATATAAAACCGGGGAGCTGTTTTTT	CASSLYKTGELFF	TRBJ2-2	TRBV12-3/TRBV12-4	NA	NA
TGTGCCAGTACCCTCTCTCGCCTATCCCGGGGGATGGAGACCCAGTACTTC	CASTLSRLSRGMETQYF	TRBJ2-5	TRBV19	once	NA
TGTGCCAGCAGCTTGGGACAGGGGGCCGGTGGCTACACCTTC	CASSLGQGAGGYTF	TRBJ1-2	TRBV7-6	NA	TRBD1
TGTGCCAGCAGCTCTCCGGGACCGTCCGGGACTAGCGGGTTTCGGGAGCAGTTCTTC	CASSSPGPSGTSGFREQFF	TRBJ2-1	TRBV5-5	NA	TRBD2
TGTGCCAGCAGTTGGGGGGACATAAATCAGCCCCAGCATTTT	CASSWGDINQPQHF	TRBJ1-5	TRBV28	NA	NA
TGTGCCAGCAGCCTTACAGGGATCCCTGAAGCTTTCTTT	CASSLTGIPEAFF	TRBJ1-1	TRBV3-1/TRBV3-2	NA	NA
TGTGCCAGCAGAATCCGGGAACGAGGAGGCTACACCTTC	CASRIRERGGYTF	TRBJ1-2	TRBV6-5	NA	NA
TGTGCCAGCAGCTTCGGTCCGGGACAGGGGAACTACGAGCAGTACTTC	CASSFGPGQGNYEQYF	TRBJ2-7	TRBV11-1	once	TRBD1